The 29 T cell receptor beta chains below come from one sample, sequenced in a study of shared clonotypes between healthy human individuals (dated by TCRdb to the early 2020s). Receptor amplification or capture employed the immunoSEQ multiplex PCR assay. What TCRdb holds here is the immuneACCESS table cut down to in-frame rearrangements. Part of the clones is not present; checked against another copy, under half of the missing clones reflect an unresolved V gene, and the others are unexplained. This sample lists fewer than 3 million clones; less than 95% were detected once. Roughly 0.34% of the sample is held by the ten biggest clonotypes. The sample consisted of naive CD4+ T cells from PBMCs. According to the study, the label for this sample's cell subset or site signals: CD45RA+ positively selected. These receptors all stem from a young man in good health. Some clones in this sample may be carry-over from other donors' samples.

The rearrangement links TRBV6-1 to TRBJ2-3; D might be TRBD1 (6 bases). Germline V CDR1 and CDR2: MNHNS, SASEGT. This CDR3 spans 14 amino acids. Trimming took off 7 bases at V and 6 bases at J, with 17 bases between the two ends. CDR3 residues: CASTQGILTDTQYF. DNA for the CDR3: TGTGCCAGCACCCAGGGGATACTCACGGATACGCAGTATTTT.

This clone has only one observation. This sample includes further DNA sequences coding for the same CDR3. The chain carries TRBV5-1 and TRBJ1-4; TRBD1 aligns across 7 bases. V shed 0 bases and J 1 base; nucleotides not matched to a gene: 3. The CDR3 extends over 16 amino acids. The germline gives CDR1 SGHRS, CDR2 YFSETQ. This CDR3 is CASSLGQGLTNEKLFF. CDR3 coding DNA: TGCGCCAGCAGCTTGGGACAGGGTCTAACTAATGAAAAACTGTTTTTT. The full variable domain, its missing parts supplied by reference TRBV5-1 and TRBJ1-4, is KAGVTQTPRYLIKTRGQQVTLSCSPISGHRSVSWYQQTPGQGLQFLFEYFSETQRNKGNFPGRFSGRQFSNSRSEMNVSTLELGDSALYLCASSLGQGLTNEKLFFGSGTQLSVL.

V usage is TRBV19 and J usage is TRBJ1-2, with 9 bases identical to TRBD1. This CDR3 comprises 15 residues. Germline lookup yields CDR1 LNHDA and CDR2 SQIVND (reference sequence). The junction had 10 bases not matched to a gene; V was cut back by 6 bases and J by 5 bases. CDR3 region: CASSRDREFPYGYTF. The CDR3 nucleotides read TGTGCCAGTAGCCGGGACAGGGAATTTCCATATGGCTACACCTTC. Complete variable domain (other parts from reference TRBV19 and TRBJ1-2): DGGITQSPKYLFRKEGQNVTLSCEQNLNHDAMYWYRQDPGQGLRLIYYSQIVNDFQKGDIAEGYSVSREKKESFPLTVTSAQKNPTAFYLCASSRDREFPYGYTFGSGTRLTVV.

The chain combines TRBV27 with TRBJ1-4; D perhaps matches TRBD1 (5 bases). CDR1 and CDR2 from the germline V gene are MNHEY and SMNVEV (reference sequence). Trimming pared 4 bases from V and 10 bases from J, leaving 19 bases between. CDR3 size: 15 residues. The CDR3 region is CASSSRDGGSGKLFF. In DNA form, the CDR3 reads TGTGCCAGCAGTTCCCGGGACGGCGGTTCCGGAAAACTGTTTTTT.

The V gene is TRBV25-1, the J gene TRBJ2-5, with D perhaps TRBD1 (5 bases). V gave up 1 base and J gave up 1 base, with 10 bases separating them. Germline V gene data show CDR1 as MGHDK and CDR2 as SYGVNS. CDR3 length: 15 amino acids. CDR3 sequence (DNA): TGTGCCAGCAGTGAATCTACAGGCGTCCAAGAGACCCAGTACTTC. Translation: CASSESTGVQETQYF.

The chain joins TRBV4-1 to TRBJ2-3; maybe TRBD1 (5 bases). Germline V CDR1 and CDR2: MGHRA, YSYEKL. The ends were cut back, 1 base at V and 1 base at J, with 24 bases in the middle. The CDR3 loop spans 20 amino acids. CDR3: CASSQVLASKRGIGTDTQYF. CDR3 coding DNA: TGCGCCAGCAGCCAAGTTCTGGCGTCCAAAAGGGGAATTGGCACAGATACGCAGTATTTT.

V usage is TRBV10-3 and J usage is TRBJ2-3; the match to TRBD2 covers 11 bases. The CDR3 loop spans 18 amino acids. Trimming cost V 6 bases and J 0 bases; bases outside gene matches: 11. CDR1 is ENHRY, CDR2 SYGVKD, per germline. The CDR3 DNA sequence: TGTGCCATCAGCGGGGGACTAGCGGACCGGCGGAGCACAGATACGCAGTATTTT. This gives the protein CAISGGLADRRSTDTQYF.

The V and J genes are TRBV5-1 and TRBJ2-3; 8 bases are shared with TRBD2. Germline trimming cut 0 bases from V and 5 bases from J; bases unmatched to any gene: 5. Per germline, CDR1 SGHRS and CDR2 YFSETQ. This CDR3 has 15 amino acids. The CDR3 here is CASSLGTSWKDTQYF. DNA of the CDR3: TGCGCCAGCAGCTTGGGGACTAGCTGGAAAGATACGCAGTATTTT. The variable domain in full, with the rest retrieved from reference TRBV5-1 and TRBJ2-3, is KAGVTQTPRYLIKTRGQQVTLSCSPISGHRSVSWYQQTPGQGLQFLFEYFSETQRNKGNFPGRFSGRQFSNSRSEMNVSTLELGDSALYLCASSLGTSWKDTQYFGPGTRLTVL.

The count of this clone is one. The V gene is TRBV28, the J gene TRBJ2-1; 8 bases are shared with TRBD2. This CDR3 is built from 17 residues. Germline V gene data show CDR1 as MDHEN and CDR2 as SYDVKM. V gave up 2 bases and J gave up 4 bases; unmatched junction bases: 10. The CDR3 here is CASSLGLAGTPYNEQFF. The CDR3 DNA is TGTGCCAGCAGTTTAGGCCTAGCGGGCACACCGTACAATGAGCAGTTCTTC.

The rearrangement links TRBV5-1 to TRBJ2-7; TRBD2 agrees at 14 bases. Germline V CDR1 and CDR2: SGHRS, YFSETQ. J gave up 5 bases and V 6 bases, and 10 bases lay outside the gene matches. The CDR3 runs 16 residues. The CDR3 loop is CASNTGTSGSLDEQYF. CDR3 nucleotides: TGCGCCAGCAACACCGGGACTAGCGGGAGTTTGGACGAGCAGTACTTC.

V is TRBV4-2 and J is TRBJ2-2, with 7 bases aligning to TRBD2. Germline V gives CDR1 LGHNA, CDR2 YNFKEQ. The V gene end was trimmed by 0 bases and the J gene end by 5 bases; junction bases not matched to a gene: 6. This CDR3 is built from 16 residues. The CDR3 DNA is TGTGCCAGCAGCCAAGATGCGGGAGTTGGTACCGGGGAGCTGTTTTTT. As protein: CASSQDAGVGTGELFF.

This clone was found a few times. The chain employs TRBV5-4 and TRBJ1-1; D is uncertain. The CDR3 is 15 residues long. The V and J ends lost 1 base and 4 bases respectively, with 14 bases between them. Germline V CDR1 and CDR2: SGHNT, YYREEE (reference sequence). The DNA for the CDR3 is TGTGCCAGCAGCTTGACGGCGGGGAGACGCACTGAAGCTTTCTTT. Protein sequence: CASSLTAGRRTEAFF.

A remark on this clone: Other DNA sequences in this sample translate to the same CDR3. The gene calls are TRBV9 and TRBJ2-1, with D possibly TRBD2 on 5 matching bases. With 0 bases removed from V and 3 bases from J, the gap between germline ends came to 10 bases. Per the germline V gene, CDR1 is SGDLS and CDR2 is YYNGEE. This CDR3 region has 15 residues. The CDR3 is CASSVEASSYNEQFF. In DNA form, the CDR3 reads TGTGCCAGCAGCGTAGAAGCTAGCAGCTACAATGAGCAGTTCTTC.

The rearrangement links TRBV5-6 to TRBJ2-5, with D hard to call. The germline V gene has CDR1 SGHDT and CDR2 YYEEEE. This CDR3 has 15 amino acids. With 1 base removed from V and 5 bases from J, the gap between germline ends came to 15 bases. The CDR3 DNA reads TGTGCCAGCAGCTTGAACGCACTAACCCTGGAGACCCAGTACTTC. It yields the protein CASSLNALTLETQYF.

The chain employs TRBV5-1 and TRBJ1-5; D ambiguous. V dropped 2 bases and J dropped 0 bases, with 12 bases sitting between them. The length of the CDR3 is 16 residues. Germline loops: CDR1 SGHRS, CDR2 YFSETQ. CDR3 nucleotide sequence: TGCGCCAGCAGCTTAGGAGGCTTTAATAGCAATCAGCCCCAGCATTTT. It translates to CASSLGGFNSNQPQHF. The whole variable domain, filled in from reference TRBV5-1 and TRBJ1-5, reads KAGVTQTPRYLIKTRGQQVTLSCSPISGHRSVSWYQQTPGQGLQFLFEYFSETQRNKGNFPGRFSGRQFSNSRSEMNVSTLELGDSALYLCASSLGGFNSNQPQHFGDGTRLSIL.

The chain's CDR3 is CSVRIYGEATNEKLFF. CDR3 DNA: TGCAGCGTTCGCATCTATGGGGAGGCAACTAATGAAAAACTGTTTTTT. This chain uses TRBV29-1 with TRBJ1-4; D is unclear. Germline-derived CDR1 and CDR2 are SQVTM and ANQGSEA. This CDR3 is 16 amino acids long. Trimming removed 5 bases at V and 0 bases at J, with 16 bases between.

The chain employs TRBV5-6 and TRBJ2-6, with D tentatively TRBD1 or TRBD2 (5 bases each). V lost 0 bases and J 0 bases, leaving 13 bases between the germline ends. Germline V CDR1 and CDR2: SGHDT, YYEEEE. CDR3 size: 18 residues. The CDR3 spells CASSLARWGRSGANVLTF. DNA for the CDR3: TGTGCCAGCAGCTTGGCCCGTTGGGGACGCTCTGGGGCCAACGTCCTGACTTTC.

The V and J genes are TRBV6-5 and TRBJ1-5; weak D call: TRBD1 (5 bases). The CDR3 loop spans 16 amino acids. CDR1 and CDR2 (germline): MNHEY, SVGAGI. The V and J ends lost 4 bases and 6 bases respectively, with 19 bases between them. CDR3 protein: CASSSGAGIAGQPQHF. Here the CDR3 DNA reads TGTGCCAGCAGTTCCGGAGCAGGGATAGCGGGTCAGCCCCAGCATTTT.

This clone occurred a few times. The chain combines TRBV7-8 with TRBJ1-5; 8 bases agree with TRBD1. The CDR3 loop spans 14 amino acids. Per germline, CDR1 SGHVS and CDR2 FQNEAQ. The junction had 2 bases not matched to a gene; V was cut back by 1 base and J by 6 bases. CDR3 sequence reads: CASSLGQGIQPQHF. DNA of the CDR3: TGTGCCAGCAGCTTAGGACAGGGGATTCAGCCCCAGCATTTT.

The CDR3 bases are TGTGCCAGCAGCCTTTACCGGCGGGACAGCTCCCTCCACTTT. This translates into CASSLYRRDSSLHF. This rearrangement joins TRBV27 to TRBJ1-6; 7 bases fit TRBD1. This CDR3 has 14 residues. Per the germline V gene, CDR1 is MNHEY and CDR2 is SMNVEV (reference sequence). V shed 6 bases, J shed 14 bases, and the junction held 13 bases outside the gene matches.

For this clone: Other DNA sequences within the sample encode an identical CDR3. V and J are TRBV29-1 and TRBJ2-5; D not certain. CDR1 and CDR2 from the germline V gene are SQVTM and ANQGSEA. The CDR3 extends over 10 amino acids. Trimming removed 4 bases at V and 5 bases at J, with 5 bases between. The CDR3: CSVVGETQYF. The CDR3 DNA sequence: TGCAGCGTTGTAGGCGAGACCCAGTACTTC.

The rearrangement links TRBV6-1 to TRBJ2-6; perhaps D is TRBD1 or TRBD2 (5 bases each). Germline V gene lookup returns CDR1 MNHNS and CDR2 SASEGT. V lost 4 bases, J lost 0 bases, and 13 bases lay in between. This CDR3 region has 17 residues. For the CDR3, the DNA is TGTGCCAGCAGTGTTAGGGACGCACCCTCTGGGGCCAACGTCCTGACTTTC. It encodes CASSVRDAPSGANVLTF.

Comments on this clone: At one end the junction does not follow the germline gene, possibly because of a read error. The chain recombines TRBV6-6 with TRBJ2-3; TRBD2 might be the D (5 bases). Per the germline V gene, CDR1 is MNHNY and CDR2 is SVGAGI (reference sequence). The CDR3 extends over 12 amino acids. The CDR3 region is CASTYPGAAQYF. Here the CDR3 DNA reads TGTGCCAGCACTTACCCCGGAGCGGCGCAGTATTTT.

The chain joins TRBV5-1 to TRBJ1-2; D may be TRBD1 (5 bases). Germline CDR1 and CDR2: SGHRS and YFSETQ. Trimming cost V 4 bases and J 5 bases, with 12 bases left between them. The CDR3 has 13 amino acids. CDR3 sequence: CASSNQGEYGYTF. CDR3 DNA: TGCGCCAGCAGCAATCAAGGGGAGTATGGCTACACCTTC.

V usage is TRBV29-1 and J usage is TRBJ2-3; 7 bases map to TRBD1. The junction had 1 base not matched to a gene; V was cut back by 7 bases and J by 3 bases. Germline-derived CDR1 and CDR2 are SQVTM and ANQGSEA. The CDR3 is 11 amino acids. The CDR3 protein is CSADRTDTQYF. In nucleotides, the CDR3 is TGCAGCGCGGACAGGACAGATACGCAGTATTTT.

The genes are TRBV28 and TRBJ2-1; 8 nucleotides agree with TRBD2. The germline gives CDR1 MDHEN, CDR2 SYDVKM. The CDR3 runs to 15 residues. V shed 5 bases and J 6 bases; nucleotides not matched to a gene: 9. The DNA for the CDR3 is TGTGCCAGCAGTAGCAGCGGGAGTGCTGGCAATGAGCAGTTCTTC. As protein: CASSSSGSAGNEQFF.

The chain uses TRBV6-5 and TRBJ2-7; TRBD2 aligns across 9 bases. The CDR3 contains 15 residues. V trimming: 0 bases; J trimming: 1 base; junction bases outside the gene matches: 1. The germline V gene encodes CDR1 MNHEY and CDR2 SVGAGI. CDR3 DNA sequence: TGTGCCAGCAGTTACTCGCGGGAGGGGTCCTACGAGCAGTACTTC. Protein product: CASSYSREGSYEQYF.

This chain uses TRBV10-2 with TRBJ1-2; D is uncertain. The germline V gene has CDR1 WSHSY and CDR2 SAAADI. Trimming shortened V by 7 bases and J by 6 bases, and 15 bases separated the two germline ends. This CDR3 spans 13 amino acids. The CDR3 nucleotides are TGCGCCAGCAAGGGTTGGACGGCCGATGGCTACACCTTC. Translation: CASKGWTADGYTF.

A note on this clone: The junction differs from germline at one of its ends, possibly a read error. The chain combines TRBV30 with TRBJ2-7; D unclear. Germline values: CDR1 GTSNPN, CDR2 SVGIG (reference sequence). The length of the CDR3 is 12 residues. CDR3 region: CAWSPGSHEQYF. CDR3 DNA sequence: TGTGCCTGGAGTCCGGGCTCCCACGAGCAGTACTTC.